The 5 T cell receptor beta chains presented below share a single source sample, sequenced in a study of T cells after yellow fever vaccination. TCRdb passed the 5' RACE reads through MiXCR, listing each CDR3 protein once. Counted here are just under 600,000 distinct CDR3 sequences, approximately 12% occurring once; the ten biggest clones make up around an eighth. The sample was PBMCs, taken on the day of the yellow fever booster vaccination. Source of these receptors: a man aged 25 to 45 who received the YFV17D yellow fever vaccine.

This sequence joins TRBV10-1 and TRBJ2-5; D possibly matches TRBD1 or TRBD2 (6 bases each). Germline lookup yields CDR1 WNHNN and CDR2 SYGVQD (reference sequence). The CDR3 totals 15 residues. Trimming pared 2 bases from V and 4 bases from J, leaving 14 bases between. CDR3 amino acids: CASSENGGGGETQYF. In DNA, the CDR3 is TGCGCCAGCAGTGAGAACGGAGGAGGGGGAGAGACCCAGTACTTC.

The chain links TRBV13 to TRBJ2-7; 9 bases are shared with TRBD1. The germline CDR1 and CDR2 sequences are PRHDT and FYEKMQ (reference sequence). V shed 6 bases and J 5 bases; nucleotides not matched to a gene: 5. The CDR3 loop spans 13 amino acids. DNA for the CDR3: TGTGCCAGCAGAGGGACAGGGCGGAACGAGCAGTACTTC. Its translation: CASRGTGRNEQYF.

This clonotype showed up just a few times. This chain links TRBV27 with TRBJ2-7; TRBD1 matches at 7 bases. This CDR3 comprises 14 residues. J gave up 3 bases and V 6 bases, and 8 bases lay outside the gene matches. CDR1 is MNHEY, CDR2 SMNVEV, per germline (reference sequence). CDR3 loop: CASSEGQFGYEQYF. The CDR3 DNA is TGTGCCAGCAGCGAGGGACAGTTCGGCTACGAGCAGTACTTC.

V usage is TRBV7-9 and J usage is TRBJ2-3; 7 bases map to TRBD2. Germline loops: CDR1 SEHNR, CDR2 FQNEAQ (reference sequence). J gave up 6 bases and V 2 bases, and 11 bases lay outside the gene matches. The CDR3 extends over 16 amino acids. This CDR3 reads CASSLTVRGRRDTQYF. CDR3 nucleotide sequence: TGTGCCAGCAGCTTAACGGTTCGCGGGAGAAGGGATACGCAGTATTTT.

The V call is TRBV28, the J call TRBJ1-1; D is perhaps TRBD1 (5 bases). In germline, CDR1 is MDHEN, CDR2 SYDVKM. V gave up 3 bases and J gave up 3 bases, with 11 bases separating them. This CDR3 is 14 amino acids long. In DNA, the CDR3 is TGTGCCAGCAGTTTCAGGGCCGACTACACTGAAGCTTTCTTT. Translation gives CASSFRADYTEAFF.